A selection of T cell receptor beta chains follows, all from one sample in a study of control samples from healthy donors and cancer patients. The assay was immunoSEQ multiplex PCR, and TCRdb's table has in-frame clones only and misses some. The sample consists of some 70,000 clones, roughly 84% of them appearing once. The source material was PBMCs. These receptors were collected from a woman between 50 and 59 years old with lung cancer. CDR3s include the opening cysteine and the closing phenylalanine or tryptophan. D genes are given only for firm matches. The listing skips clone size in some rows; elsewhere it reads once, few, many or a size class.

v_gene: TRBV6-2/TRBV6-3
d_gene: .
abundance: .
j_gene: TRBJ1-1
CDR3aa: CASSRPAGNTEAFF
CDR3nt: TGTGCCAGCAGCCGTCCCGCGGGGAACACTGAAGCTTTCTTT

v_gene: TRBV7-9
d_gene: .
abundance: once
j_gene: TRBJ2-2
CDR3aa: CASSPLGGGLNTGELFF
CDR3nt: TGTGCCAGCAGCCCTTTGGGGGGGGGCCTGAACACCGGGGAGCTGTTTTTT

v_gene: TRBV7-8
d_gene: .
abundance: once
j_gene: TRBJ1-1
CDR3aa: CASSLAGGAGTEAFF
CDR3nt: TGTGCCAGCAGCTTAGCGGGAGGGGCGGGTACTGAAGCTTTCTTT

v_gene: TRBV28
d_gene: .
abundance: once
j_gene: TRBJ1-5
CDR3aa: CASSRRSGRVARSNQPQHF
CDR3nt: TGTGCCAGCAGCCGAAGGTCGGGTCGAGTGGCGAGGAGCAATCAGCCCCAGCATTTT

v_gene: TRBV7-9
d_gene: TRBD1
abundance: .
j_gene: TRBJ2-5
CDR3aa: CASSLPRTGRPRVETQYF
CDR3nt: TGTGCCAGCAGCTTACCCCGGACAGGGAGGCCTCGGGTGGAGACCCAGTACTTC

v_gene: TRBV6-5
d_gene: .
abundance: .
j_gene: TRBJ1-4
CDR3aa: CASSYTGINEKLFF
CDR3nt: TGTGCCAGCAGTTACACAGGGATAAATGAAAAACTGTTTTTT

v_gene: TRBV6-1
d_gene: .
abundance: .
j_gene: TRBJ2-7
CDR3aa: CASSEGAYEQYF
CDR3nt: TGTGCCAGCAGTGAAGGGGCCTACGAGCAGTACTTC

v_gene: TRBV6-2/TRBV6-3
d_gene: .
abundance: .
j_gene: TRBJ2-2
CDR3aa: CASSYLQRTGELFF
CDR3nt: TGTGCCAGCAGTTACTTACAGAGGACCGGGGAGCTGTTTTTT

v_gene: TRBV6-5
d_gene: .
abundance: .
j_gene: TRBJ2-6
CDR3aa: CASSYKLTGANVLTF
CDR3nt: TGTGCCAGCAGTTACAAGCTGACGGGGGCCAACGTCCTGACTTTC

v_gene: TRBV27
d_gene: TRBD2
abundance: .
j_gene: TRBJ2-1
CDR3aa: CASSSGLAGEQFF
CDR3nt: TGTGCCAGCAGTTCTGGACTAGCGGGTGAGCAGTTCTTC

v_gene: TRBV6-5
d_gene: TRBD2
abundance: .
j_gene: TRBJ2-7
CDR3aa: CASSYNPGGYEQYF
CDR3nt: TGTGCCAGCAGTTACAACCCGGGGGGCTACGAGCAGTACTTC

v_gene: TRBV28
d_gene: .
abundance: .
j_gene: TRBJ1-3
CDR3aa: CALSSAGTLGNTIYF
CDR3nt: TGTGCCCTCTCCTCCGCGGGGACACTTGGAAACACCATATATTTT

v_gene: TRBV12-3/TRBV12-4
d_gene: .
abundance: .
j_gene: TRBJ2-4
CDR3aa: CASSPEGNIQYF
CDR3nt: TGTGCCAGCAGCCCCGAGGGAAACATTCAGTACTTC

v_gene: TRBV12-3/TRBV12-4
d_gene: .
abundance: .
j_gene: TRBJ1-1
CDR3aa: CASSRREAFF
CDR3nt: TGTGCCAGCAGTAGACGGGAGGCTTTCTTT

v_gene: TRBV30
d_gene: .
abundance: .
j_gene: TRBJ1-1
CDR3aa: CAWSVKAGTPNTEAFF
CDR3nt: TGTGCCTGGAGTGTAAAGGCGGGGACTCCGAACACTGAAGCTTTCTTT

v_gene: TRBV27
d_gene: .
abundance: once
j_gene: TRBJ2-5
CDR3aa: CASRNREGETQYF
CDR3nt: TGTGCCAGCAGGAACAGGGAGGGAGAGACCCAGTACTTC

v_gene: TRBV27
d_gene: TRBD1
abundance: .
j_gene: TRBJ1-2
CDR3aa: CASSSTLGQNLYGYTF
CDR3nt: TGTGCCAGCAGTTCTACCCTGGGACAGAACCTCTATGGCTACACCTTC

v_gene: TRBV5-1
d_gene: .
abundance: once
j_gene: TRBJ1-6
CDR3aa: CASSLDGYNSPLHF
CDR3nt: TGCGCCAGCAGCTTGGACGGTTATAATTCACCCCTCCACTTT

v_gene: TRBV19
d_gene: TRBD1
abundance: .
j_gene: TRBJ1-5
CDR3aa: CASSPGQGSSQPQHF
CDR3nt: TGTGCCAGTAGTCCGGGACAGGGAAGTAGTCAGCCCCAGCATTTT

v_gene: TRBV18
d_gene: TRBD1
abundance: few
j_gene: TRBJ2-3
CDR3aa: CASSKDRGRSLTQYF
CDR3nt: TGTGCCAGCTCTAAAGACAGGGGGCGATCTCTTACGCAGTATTTT

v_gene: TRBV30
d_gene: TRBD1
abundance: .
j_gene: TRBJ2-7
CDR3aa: CAWSTGQGKSYEQYF
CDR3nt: TGTGCCTGGAGTACAGGACAGGGAAAGTCCTACGAGCAGTACTTC

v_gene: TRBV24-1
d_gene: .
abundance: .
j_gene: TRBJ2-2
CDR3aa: CATSPRASGELFF
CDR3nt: TGTGCCACCAGTCCGAGGGCTAGCGGGGAGCTGTTTTTT

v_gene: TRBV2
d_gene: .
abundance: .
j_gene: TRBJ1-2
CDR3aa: CASRAGYYGYTF
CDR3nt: TGTGCCAGCAGGGCCGGGTACTATGGCTACACCTTC

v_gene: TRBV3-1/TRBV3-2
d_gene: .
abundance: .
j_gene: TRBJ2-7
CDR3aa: CASSHYSHSYEQYF
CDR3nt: TGTGCCAGCAGCCATTACAGCCACTCCTACGAGCAGTACTTC

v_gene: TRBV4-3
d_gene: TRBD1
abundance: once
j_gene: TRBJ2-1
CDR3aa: CASSQAGGSYNEQFF
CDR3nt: TGCGCCAGCAGCCAAGCAGGGGGTTCCTACAATGAGCAGTTCTTC

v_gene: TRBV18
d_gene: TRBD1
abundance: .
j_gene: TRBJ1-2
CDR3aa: CASSQRRGLDYGYTF
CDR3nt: TGTGCCAGCTCACAGCGTAGGGGGCTCGATTATGGCTACACCTTC

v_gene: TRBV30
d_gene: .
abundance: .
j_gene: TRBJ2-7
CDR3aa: CAWSRRIDAEQYF
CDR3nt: TGTGCCTGGAGTAGGAGAATAGACGCCGAGCAGTACTTC

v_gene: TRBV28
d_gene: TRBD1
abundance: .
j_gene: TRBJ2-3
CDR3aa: CASSSQGAITDTQYF
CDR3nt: TGTGCCAGCAGCTCACAGGGGGCGATCACAGATACGCAGTATTTT

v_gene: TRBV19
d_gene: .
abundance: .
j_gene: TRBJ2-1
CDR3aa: CASRSAEYYNEQFF
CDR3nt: TGTGCCAGTAGGAGTGCAGAGTATTACAATGAGCAGTTCTTC

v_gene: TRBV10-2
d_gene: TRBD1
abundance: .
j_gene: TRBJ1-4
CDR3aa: CASSETGGSEKLFF
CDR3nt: TGCGCCAGCAGTGAAACAGGGGGGAGTGAAAAACTGTTTTTT

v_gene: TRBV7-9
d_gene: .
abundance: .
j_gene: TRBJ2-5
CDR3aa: CASSLGSREVETQYF
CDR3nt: TGTGCCAGCAGCTTAGGTTCCAGGGAGGTGGAGACCCAGTACTTC

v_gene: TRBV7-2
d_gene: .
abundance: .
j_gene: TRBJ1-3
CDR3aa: CASSLEVRDTIYF
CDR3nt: TGTGCCAGCAGCTTAGAGGTACGAGACACCATATATTTT

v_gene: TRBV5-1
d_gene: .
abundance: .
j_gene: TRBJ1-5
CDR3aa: CASSPTGGASNQPQHF
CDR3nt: TGCGCCAGCAGCCCAACCGGGGGCGCGAGCAATCAGCCCCAGCATTTT

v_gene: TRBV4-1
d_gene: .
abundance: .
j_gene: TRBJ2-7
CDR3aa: CASSQTGLGYEQYF
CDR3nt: TGCGCCAGCAGCCAGACTGGACTGGGCTACGAGCAGTACTTC

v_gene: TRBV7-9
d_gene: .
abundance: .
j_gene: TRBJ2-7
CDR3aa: CASRHRGGNEQYF
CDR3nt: TGTGCCAGCAGACACCGCGGTGGCAACGAGCAGTACTTC

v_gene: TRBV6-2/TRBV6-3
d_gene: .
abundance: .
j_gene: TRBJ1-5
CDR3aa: CASSYYRQNSNQPQHF
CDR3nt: TGTGCCAGCAGTTACTATAGACAGAATAGCAATCAGCCCCAGCATTTT

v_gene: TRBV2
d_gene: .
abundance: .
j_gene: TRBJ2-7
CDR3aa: CASRLTGGTYEQYF
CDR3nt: TGTGCCAGCAGGCTAACAGGCGGCACCTACGAGCAGTACTTC

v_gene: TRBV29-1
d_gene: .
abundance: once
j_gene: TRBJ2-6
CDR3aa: CSVRGFGREDSGANVLTF
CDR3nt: TGCAGCGTGAGGGGGTTCGGCAGGGAAGATTCTGGGGCCAACGTCCTGACTTTC

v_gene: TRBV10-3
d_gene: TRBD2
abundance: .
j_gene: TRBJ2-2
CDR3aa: CAISVQRGDLNTGELFF
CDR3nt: TGTGCCATCAGTGTACAGCGGGGGGATTTGAACACCGGGGAGCTGTTTTTT

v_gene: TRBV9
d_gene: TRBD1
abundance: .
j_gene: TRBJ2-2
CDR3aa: CASSVGGQGNTGELFF
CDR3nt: TGTGCCAGCAGCGTGGGGGGACAGGGGAACACCGGGGAGCTGTTTTTT